This T cell receptor (beta chain) was retrieved from a study of blood T cell repertoires in COVID-19. Study-level information: Spain, Italy and the United States supplied samples that represented acute and convalescent COVID-19.

Data came from immunoSEQ multiplex PCR; TCRdb stores just in-frame clones and leaves some out. Among more than 150,000 clones listed, 65% to 85% were seen once. V lost 2 bases to trimming and J lost 1 base, with 12 bases between them. The V gene's germline CDR1 is GTSNPN and CDR2 SVGIG (reference sequence). The CDR3 covers 16 residues. The genes are TRBV30 and TRBJ2-6; a weak D match, TRBD1 (6 bases). The sequence derives from a woman aged 25 to 39 with acute or convalescent COVID-19. The specimen was peripheral blood. CDR3 DNA sequence: TGTGCCTGGAGTCAGGGGTTCGGTTCTGGGGCCAACGTCCTGACTTTC. As protein: CAWSQGFGSGANVLTF.